The clone carrying this T cell receptor (beta chain) was detected only a few times. Its antigen is unknown. The data derive from a study of T-cell reconstitution after alpha-beta-depleted transplantation in children. Unique molecular identifiers tagged the TCRbeta library. In TCRdb, the PCR reads were re-called with MiXCR into one record per CDR3 protein. The sample comprises around 300,000 distinct CDR3 sequences, approximately 23% of which are singletons, and over 9.5% rests with the top ten. Study outcomes and limitations: When one year had passed after transplant, most T-cell counts and diversity came from newly produced T cells. Reports say that about two months after transplant, the alpha-beta T cells came out of several hundred graft clones that had expanded. Surviving thymic progenitors and recipient T cells were the source of high TCRbeta diversity at day 60 in some patients.

The origin of this receptor is a male patient under 18 who had a stem cell transplant for acute lymphoblastic leukemia, so the T cells may come from the graft donor. This specimen was PBMCs, mostly from graft donor cells, taken 180 days after TCRalphabeta/CD19-depleted stem cell transplant.

The CDR3 nucleotides read TGTGCCAGCAGCTTGGGACGGAGAACTAGCACAGATACGCAGTATTTT. This sequence encodes CASSLGRRTSTDTQYF. V and J are TRBV5-8 and TRBJ2-3; no clear D. The CDR3 has 16 amino acids. Germline assignment: CDR1 SGHTS and CDR2 YDEGEE. With 0 bases removed from V and 0 bases from J, the gap between germline ends came to 11 bases.